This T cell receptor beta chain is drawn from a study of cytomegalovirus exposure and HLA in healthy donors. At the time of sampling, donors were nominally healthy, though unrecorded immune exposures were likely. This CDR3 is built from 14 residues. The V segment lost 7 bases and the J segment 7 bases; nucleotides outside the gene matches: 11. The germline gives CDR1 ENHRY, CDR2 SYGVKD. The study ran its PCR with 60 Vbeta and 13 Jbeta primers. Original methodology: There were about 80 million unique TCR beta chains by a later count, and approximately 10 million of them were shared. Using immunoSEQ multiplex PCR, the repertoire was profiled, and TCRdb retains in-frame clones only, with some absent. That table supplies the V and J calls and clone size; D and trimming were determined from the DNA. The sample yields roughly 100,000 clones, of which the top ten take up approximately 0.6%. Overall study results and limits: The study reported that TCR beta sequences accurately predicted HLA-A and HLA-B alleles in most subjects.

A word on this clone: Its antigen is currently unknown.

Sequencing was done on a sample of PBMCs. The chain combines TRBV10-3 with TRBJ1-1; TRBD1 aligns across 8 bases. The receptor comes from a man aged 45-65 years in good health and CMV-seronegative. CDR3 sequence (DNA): TGTGCCATCACCCAGGACAGGGCGGCTAATGAAGCTTTCTTT. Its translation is CAITQDRAANEAFF.